This T cell receptor (beta chain) was documented in a study of T cell responses to AZD1222 COVID-19 vaccine. Study overall: The analysis combined second doses at about 4 or about 12 weeks.

The assay was immunoSEQ multiplex PCR, and TCRdb's table has in-frame clones only and misses some. The sample shows some 150,000 clones, 70% to 90% of them seen only once. The CDR3 contains 16 residues. The germline CDR1 and CDR2 sequences are SEHNR and FQNEAQ (reference sequence). Trimming shortened V by 8 bases and J by 0 bases, and 14 bases separated the two germline ends. The sequencing here drew on peripheral blood, taken on day 0 of AZD1222 vaccination. The chain is built from TRBV7-9 and TRBJ2-6; no definite D call. This receptor was taken from an adult in good health. The CDR3 reads CASLVGMVSGANVLTF. The CDR3 DNA follows: TGTGCCAGCCTTGTGGGTATGGTCTCTGGGGCCAACGTCCTGACTTTC.